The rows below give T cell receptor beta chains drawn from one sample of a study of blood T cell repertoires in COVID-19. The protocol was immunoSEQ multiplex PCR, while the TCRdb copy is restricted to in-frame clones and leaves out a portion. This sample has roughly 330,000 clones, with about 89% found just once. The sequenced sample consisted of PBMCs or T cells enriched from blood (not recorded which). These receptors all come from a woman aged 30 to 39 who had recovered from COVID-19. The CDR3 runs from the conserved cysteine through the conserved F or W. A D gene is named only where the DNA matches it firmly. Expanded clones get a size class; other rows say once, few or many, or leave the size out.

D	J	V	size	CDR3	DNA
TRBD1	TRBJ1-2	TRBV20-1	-	CSASYGTGVGYTF	TGCAGTGCTAGTTATGGGACAGGGGTTGGCTACACCTTC
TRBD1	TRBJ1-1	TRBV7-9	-	CASYSGTVNTEAFF	TGTGCCAGCTACTCCGGGACAGTGAACACTGAAGCTTTCTTT
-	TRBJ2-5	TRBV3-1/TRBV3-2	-	CASSPKYKETQYF	TGTGCCAGCAGCCCGAAGTACAAAGAGACCCAGTACTTC
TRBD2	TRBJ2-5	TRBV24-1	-	CATSDPRGEEETQYF	TGTGCCACCAGTGATCCCCGGGGGGAGGAGGAGACCCAGTACTTC
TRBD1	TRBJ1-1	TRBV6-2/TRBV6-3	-	CASSYNWDRGTDTEAFF	TGTGCCAGCAGTTACAACTGGGACAGGGGGACGGACACTGAAGCTTTCTTT
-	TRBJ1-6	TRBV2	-	CASSEALNSPLHF	TGTGCCAGCAGTGAGGCCCTTAATTCACCCCTCCACTTT
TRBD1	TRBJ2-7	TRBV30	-	CAWSVTGTGDEQYF	TGTGCCTGGAGCGTAACCGGGACAGGGGACGAGCAGTACTTC
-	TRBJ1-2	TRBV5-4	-	CASSPEPIRQNYGYTF	TGTGCCAGCAGCCCAGAGCCAATTCGACAGAACTATGGCTACACCTTC
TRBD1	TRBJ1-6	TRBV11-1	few	CASSHGQGNSPLHF	TGTGCCAGCAGCCACGGACAGGGTAATTCACCCCTCCACTTT
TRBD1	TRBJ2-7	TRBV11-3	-	CASSIGTGKGNEQYF	TGTGCCAGCAGCATCGGGACAGGAAAAGGGAACGAGCAGTACTTC
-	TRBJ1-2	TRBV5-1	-	CASSLEGQGRYGYTF	TGCGCCAGCAGCTTGGAAGGTCAGGGGCGCTATGGCTACACCTTC
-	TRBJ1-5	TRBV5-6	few	CASRNVGVNNQPQHF	TGTGCCAGCAGAAACGTCGGGGTTAACAATCAGCCCCAGCATTTT